This TCR beta chain appears in the sequencing data of a study of blood T cell repertoires in COVID-19. The CDR3 length is 11 residues. V shed 6 bases and J shed 7 bases, with 6 bases lying between them. CDR1 and CDR2 from the germline V gene are SNHLY and FYNNEI. The assay was immunoSEQ multiplex PCR, and TCRdb's table has in-frame clones only and misses some. The sample lists about 250,000 clones, 88% occurring once. The TCR sequence derives from a man of 80 years or more with acute or convalescent COVID-19. The sample was peripheral blood. The chain combines TRBV2 with TRBJ2-2; D gene ambiguous. The chain's CDR3 is CASSVYGELFF. The CDR3 DNA follows: TGTGCCAGCAGCGTGTACGGGGAGCTGTTTTTT. Full variable domain (missing parts from reference TRBV2 and TRBJ2-2): EPEVTQTPSHQVTQMGQEVILRCVPISNHLYFYWYRQILGQKVEFLVSFYNNEISEKSEIFDDQFSVERPDGSNFTLKIRSTKLEDSAMYFCASSVYGELFFGEGSRLTVL.